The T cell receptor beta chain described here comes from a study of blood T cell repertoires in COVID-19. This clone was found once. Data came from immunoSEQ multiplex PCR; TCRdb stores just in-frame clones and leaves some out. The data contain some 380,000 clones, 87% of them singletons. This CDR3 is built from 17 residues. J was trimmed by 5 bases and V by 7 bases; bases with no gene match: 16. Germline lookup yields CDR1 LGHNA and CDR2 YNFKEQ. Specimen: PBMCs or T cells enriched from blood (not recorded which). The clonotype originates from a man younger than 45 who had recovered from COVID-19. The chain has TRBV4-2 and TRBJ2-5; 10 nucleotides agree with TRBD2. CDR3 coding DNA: TGTGCCAGCACAAAGACGGGTAGCGGGGGGAGTGGGGAGACCCAGTACTTC. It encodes CASTKTGSGGSGETQYF.